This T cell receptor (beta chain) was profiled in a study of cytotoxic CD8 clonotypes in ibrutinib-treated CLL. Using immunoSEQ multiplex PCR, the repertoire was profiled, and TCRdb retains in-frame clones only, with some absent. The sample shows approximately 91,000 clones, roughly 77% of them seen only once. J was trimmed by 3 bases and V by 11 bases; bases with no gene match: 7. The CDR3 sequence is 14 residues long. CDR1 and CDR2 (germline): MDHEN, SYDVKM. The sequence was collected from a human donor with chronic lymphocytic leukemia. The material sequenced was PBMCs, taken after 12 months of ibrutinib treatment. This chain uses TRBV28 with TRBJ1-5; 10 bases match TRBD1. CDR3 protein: CASGQGDVNQPQHF. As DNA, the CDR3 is TGTGCCTCCGGACAGGGGGACGTCAATCAGCCCCAGCATTTT.